One and the same sample provided the 27 T cell receptor beta chains below, sequenced in a study of blood T cell repertoires in COVID-19. TCRdb keeps only in-frame clones here, not all; method: immunoSEQ multiplex PCR. The sample contains about 370,000 clones, roughly nine tenths of which appear only once. Material: PBMCs or T cells enriched from blood (not recorded which). The receptor source for this set is a man in his late teens or twenties who had recovered from COVID-19.

The chain couples TRBV5-6 to TRBJ2-1; D unresolved. This CDR3 comprises 12 residues. The germline V and J ends were trimmed by 5 bases and 4 bases, with 7 bases remaining between them. Germline CDR1 SGHDT, CDR2 YYEEEE. The CDR3 reads CASSGQYNEQFF. The DNA of the CDR3 is TGTGCCAGCAGTGGGCAGTACAATGAGCAGTTCTTC.

The rearrangement uses TRBV7-2 and TRBJ2-3; 13 bases are a match to TRBD2. CDR1 and CDR2 (germline): SGHTA, FQGNSA. The CDR3 consists of 16 residues. J lost 5 bases, V lost 4 bases, and 6 bases had no gene match. The DNA of the CDR3 is TGTGCCAGCAGCTACAGACTAGCGGGAGGAGGAGATACGCAGTATTTT. Encoded protein: CASSYRLAGGGDTQYF.

V usage is TRBV11-2 and J usage is TRBJ2-3; a weak D match, TRBD2 (6 bases). There are 16 residues in the CDR3. Looked up from germline, CDR1 is SGHAT and CDR2 is FQNNGV. Deletions cut 1 base from V and 3 bases from J, with 14 bases between. CDR3 DNA: TGTGCCAGCAGCTTAGGGGACTGGAGGGTGACAGATACGCAGTATTTT. Its protein is CASSLGDWRVTDTQYF.

This chain links TRBV7-2 with TRBJ1-3, with D unresolved. The CDR3 is made up of 14 amino acids. CDR1 SGHTA and CDR2 FQGNSA come from the germline V gene. V dropped 5 bases and J dropped 0 bases, with 8 bases sitting between them. The DNA of the CDR3 is TGTGCCAGCAGCCTCTTCGGCTCTGGAAACACCATATATTTT. It translates to CASSLFGSGNTIYF.

A word on this clone: Other DNA sequences in this sample translate to the same CDR3. This sequence joins TRBV28 and TRBJ2-7; a weak D match, TRBD2 (5 bases). Germline CDR1 MDHEN, CDR2 SYDVKM. The ends were cut back, 3 bases at V and 3 bases at J, with 6 bases in the middle. This CDR3 is built from 12 residues. CDR3 residues: CASSLGSYEQYF. CDR3 sequence (DNA): TGTGCCAGCAGTTTGGGGAGCTACGAGCAGTACTTC.

The chain employs TRBV27 and TRBJ2-7; D perhaps matches TRBD1 (6 bases). CDR1 and CDR2 (germline): MNHEY, SMNVEV (reference sequence). V lost 6 bases and J 2 bases, leaving 17 bases between the germline ends. The CDR3 has 15 residues. The CDR3 DNA follows: TGTGCCAGCAGCCCAGGGGAAGGGGTGGCCTACGAGCAGTACTTC. As protein: CASSPGEGVAYEQYF.

This chain joins TRBV11-3 and TRBJ2-1; 9 bases fit TRBD2. The CDR3 runs to 15 residues. The J segment lost 1 base and the V segment lost 3 bases, leaving 1 base of the junction unmatched. CDR1 SGHNT and CDR2 YENEEA come from the germline V gene. The CDR3 DNA sequence: TGTGCCAGCAGCTTGGCGGGGGGGTCCTACAATGAGCAGTTCTTC. Protein sequence: CASSLAGGSYNEQFF.

The V and J genes are TRBV6-5 and TRBJ1-2; maybe TRBD1 (5 bases). The CDR3 has 14 amino acids. The V gene's germline CDR1 is MNHEY and CDR2 SVGAGI. V was pared by 6 bases and J by 3 bases, with 14 bases between. The CDR3 DNA sequence: TGTGCCAGCAGAACGGAAGGGGAATACTATGGCTACACCTTC. It is translated as CASRTEGEYYGYTF.

J is TRBJ2-2 and V is TRBV6-2 or TRBV6-3; D uncertain. The V gene's germline CDR1 is MNHEY and CDR2 SVGEGT. Deletions cut 5 bases from V and 3 bases from J, with 4 bases between. The CDR3 totals 12 residues. The CDR3 DNA follows: TGTGCCAGCAGTAGAGACACCGGGGAGCTGTTTTTT. It yields the protein CASSRDTGELFF.

This clone was detected only once. This sequence joins TRBV19 and TRBJ1-3; 8 nucleotides match TRBD1. Germline CDR1 LNHDA, CDR2 SQIVND (reference sequence). The CDR3 spans 18 residues. With V trimmed by 6 bases and J by 0 bases, 13 bases remained unmatched. The chain's CDR3 is CASRLDRGGHLSGNTIYF. The CDR3 coding sequence is TGTGCCAGTAGACTCGACAGGGGAGGCCATCTCTCTGGAAACACCATATATTTT.

The chain has TRBV9 and TRBJ1-4; a weak D match, TRBD1 (5 bases). V was trimmed by 1 base and J by 4 bases, leaving 11 bases between them. The CDR3 is 15 residues long. CDR1 and CDR2 (germline): SGDLS, YYNGEE. The DNA of the CDR3 is TGTGCCAGCAGCGTACTTGCGGGGGTTAATGAAAAACTGTTTTTT. It codes for CASSVLAGVNEKLFF.

Here the CDR3 reads CSAVIGAGGFYNEQFF. The CDR3 DNA reads TGCAGCGCGGTAATCGGAGCGGGAGGATTCTACAATGAGCAGTTCTTC. V and J are TRBV29-1 and TRBJ2-1; 9 bases align to TRBD2. The CDR3 runs 16 residues. The trim removed 7 bases at V and 3 bases at J, leaving 13 bases unmatched. The V gene's germline CDR1 is SQVTM and CDR2 ANQGSEA.

The chain joins TRBV9 to TRBJ2-1; D is perhaps TRBD2 (6 bases). This CDR3 is built from 14 residues. V was shortened by 0 bases and J by 6 bases, with 10 bases between the two germline ends. Germline CDR1 reads SGDLS; CDR2 reads YYNGEE. CDR3 protein: CASSVGRGSNEQFF. DNA for the CDR3: TGTGCCAGCAGCGTAGGGCGGGGATCCAATGAGCAGTTCTTC.

The J gene is TRBJ2-2, the V gene TRBV30; a possible D gene is TRBD2 (6 bases). This CDR3 spans 12 amino acids. Trimming stripped 4 bases from V and 6 bases from J, with 9 bases between. CDR1 GTSNPN and CDR2 SVGIG come from the germline V gene (reference sequence). CDR3 residues: CAWNREAGELFF. Here the CDR3 DNA reads TGTGCCTGGAATAGGGAGGCCGGGGAGCTGTTTTTT.

The CDR3 loop reads CASSSPPTDRRSNQPQHF. The CDR3 DNA is TGTGCCAGCAGCTCCCCCCCCACGGACAGGAGGAGCAATCAGCCCCAGCATTTT. J is TRBJ1-5 and V is TRBV7-3; TRBD1 agrees at 7 bases. The CDR3 has 18 amino acids. J gave up 1 base and V 4 bases, and 13 bases lay outside the gene matches. Germline CDR1 reads SGHTA; CDR2 reads FQGTGA.

The sample holds one count of this clone. The chain uses TRBV25-1 and TRBJ1-2, with TRBD1 matching 7 bases. V lost 2 bases, J lost 7 bases, and 1 base stayed unmatched. Germline CDR1 MGHDK, CDR2 SYGVNS. The CDR3 length is 12 residues. CDR3 nucleotides: TGTGCCAGCAGTGAACACAGGGGTGGCTACACCTTC. Translated: CASSEHRGGYTF.

The gene calls are TRBV3-1 (or the pseudogene TRBV3-2) and TRBJ2-5; a possible D gene is TRBD1 (6 bases). Per the germline V gene, CDR1 is LGHDT and CDR2 is YNNKEL (reference sequence). Trimming pared 5 bases from V and 5 bases from J, leaving 12 bases between. The CDR3 covers 13 residues. The CDR3 coding sequence is TGTGCCAGCAGCTCACAGGGCGGGGAGACCCAGTACTTC. Its translation is CASSSQGGETQYF.

The rearrangement joins TRBV6-7 to TRBJ2-2; 8 bases are a match to TRBD2. Being an ORF, TRBV6-7 has a function that is uncertain. V trimming: 2 bases; J trimming: 3 bases; junction bases outside the gene matches: 11. The CDR3 spans 18 residues. CDR3 sequence: CASSYPPRTGGDTGELFF. CDR3 sequence (DNA): TGTGCCAGCAGTTACCCCCCACGGACGGGAGGGGACACCGGGGAGCTGTTTTTT.

The chain carries TRBV4-1 and TRBJ2-1; D is unresolved. The germline V gene encodes CDR1 MGHRA and CDR2 YSYEKL. The V and J ends lost 0 bases and 0 bases respectively, with 6 bases between them. This CDR3 is 15 amino acids long. CDR3 coding DNA: TGCGCCAGCAGCCAAGATCACAGCTCCTACAATGAGCAGTTCTTC. Its protein is CASSQDHSSYNEQFF.

This chain connects TRBV6-5 to TRBJ2-7; possibly TRBD1 for D (5 bases). This CDR3 is built from 14 residues. Germline V gene data show CDR1 as MNHEY and CDR2 as SVGAGI. V lost 6 bases, J lost 4 bases, and 16 bases lay in between. CDR3 residues: CASSRSGNQYEQYF. In nucleotides, the CDR3 is TGTGCCAGCAGCCGATCAGGGAATCAATACGAGCAGTACTTC.

In nucleotides, the CDR3 is TGTGCCAGCAGCCAAGATATAGCAGGGGTGCGGGGCTACACCTTC. Translating gives CASSQDIAGVRGYTF. The chain has TRBV14 and TRBJ1-2; tentative D call: TRBD1 (6 bases). CDR3 length: 15 residues. Germline V gene lookup returns CDR1 SGHDN and CDR2 FVKESK. V shed 0 bases and J shed 8 bases, with 16 bases lying between them.

CDR3 sequence (DNA): TGTGCCAGCAGCCAAGTGGGGACAGGGGTCTACAATGAGCAGTTCTTC. This gives the protein CASSQVGTGVYNEQFF. The chain uses TRBV9 and TRBJ2-1, with TRBD1 matching over 10 bases. The CDR3 spans 16 residues. V lost 4 bases to trimming and J lost 3 bases; unmatched junction nucleotides: 7. Germline V gene lookup returns CDR1 SGDLS and CDR2 YYNGEE.

The chain uses TRBV27 and TRBJ2-7; a weak D match, TRBD2 (6 bases). Germline loops: CDR1 MNHEY, CDR2 SMNVEV (reference sequence). V was cut by 5 bases and J by 2 bases, with 10 bases left in between. This CDR3 has 13 residues. CDR3 protein: CASSMGLTYEQYF. CDR3 coding DNA: TGTGCCAGCAGTATGGGACTGACCTACGAGCAGTACTTC.

The CDR3 sequence is CASGGGTQPQHF. In DNA, the CDR3 is TGTGCCAGCGGGGGGGGGACTCAGCCCCAGCATTTT. V gene TRBV28 combines with J gene TRBJ1-5, with D tentatively TRBD1 (5 bases). This CDR3 has 12 amino acids. Germline CDR1 is MDHEN and CDR2 is SYDVKM. Trimming left V 8 bases short and J 6 bases short, with 11 bases between.

The chain links TRBV29-1 to TRBJ2-3, with a tentative D call TRBD2 (6 bases). V was clipped by 6 bases and J by 0 bases, with 13 bases between them. The CDR3 runs to 14 residues. Germline V gene data show CDR1 as SQVTM and CDR2 as ANQGSEA. The CDR3 sequence: CSVRAGTSTDTQYF. CDR3 sequence (DNA): TGCAGCGTCCGCGCGGGGACCAGCACAGATACGCAGTATTTT.

This clone was picked up a small number of times. This rearrangement joins TRBV13 to TRBJ2-1, with D possibly being TRBD1 (6 bases). The CDR3 is 14 residues long. V dropped 0 bases and J dropped 4 bases, with 7 bases sitting between them. The germline V gene encodes CDR1 PRHDT and CDR2 FYEKMQ (reference sequence). The CDR3 spells CASSLGGHYNEQFF. The DNA for the CDR3 is TGTGCCAGCAGCTTAGGGGGACATTACAATGAGCAGTTCTTC. Complete variable domain (other parts from reference TRBV13 and TRBJ2-1): AAGVIQSPRHLIKEKRETATLKCYPIPRHDTVYWYQQGPGQDPQFLISFYEKMQSDKGSIPDRFSAQQFSDYHSELNMSSLELGDSALYFCASSLGGHYNEQFFGPGTRLTVL.

This chain links TRBV5-4 with TRBJ2-5; 8 bases map to TRBD2. The CDR3 consists of 14 residues. Germline V gene sequence: CDR1 SGHNT, CDR2 YYREEE (reference sequence). V was pared by 3 bases and J by 5 bases, with 6 bases of the junction left unmatched. The CDR3 DNA is TGTGCCAGCAGCTCTGGGCGCGGGGGGGAGACCCAGTACTTC. This sequence encodes CASSSGRGGETQYF.